This T cell receptor beta chain was sequenced during a study of OX40 agonist ivuxolimab in advanced cancers. Germline loops: CDR1 MNHNY, CDR2 SVGAGI (reference sequence). Trimming removed 5 bases from V and 11 bases from J, with 18 bases in between. The CDR3 consists of 13 residues. Data came from immunoSEQ multiplex PCR; TCRdb stores just in-frame clones and leaves some out. The profile shows 20,000 or so clones, 86% of them singletons. The TCR originated in an adult with an advanced solid tumor such as melanoma, head and neck, liver or kidney cancer. The sample consisted of CD4+ or CD8+ T cells sorted from blood, taken in a trial of the OX40 agonist ivuxolimab. V and J are TRBV6-6 and TRBJ1-1, with D unresolved. The CDR3 DNA reads TGTGCCAGCAGTCCGCAGACAACTATTGAGGCTTTCTTT. Its protein is CASSPQTTIEAFF.